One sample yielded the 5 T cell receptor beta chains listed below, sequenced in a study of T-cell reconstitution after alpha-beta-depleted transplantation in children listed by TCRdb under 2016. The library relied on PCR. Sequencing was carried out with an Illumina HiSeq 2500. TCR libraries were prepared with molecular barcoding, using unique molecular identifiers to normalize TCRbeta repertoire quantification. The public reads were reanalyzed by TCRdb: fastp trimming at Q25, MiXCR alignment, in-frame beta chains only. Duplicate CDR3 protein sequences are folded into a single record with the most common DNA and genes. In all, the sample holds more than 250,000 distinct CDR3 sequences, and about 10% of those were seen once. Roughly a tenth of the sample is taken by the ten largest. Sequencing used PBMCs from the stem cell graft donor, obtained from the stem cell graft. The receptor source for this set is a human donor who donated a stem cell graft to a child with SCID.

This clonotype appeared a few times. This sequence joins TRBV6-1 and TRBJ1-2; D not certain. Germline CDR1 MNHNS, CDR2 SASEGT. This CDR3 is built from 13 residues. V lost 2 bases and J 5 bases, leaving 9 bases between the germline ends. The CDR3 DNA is TGTGCCAGCAGTGAAAGGACGGCGTATGGCTACACCTTC. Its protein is CASSERTAYGYTF.

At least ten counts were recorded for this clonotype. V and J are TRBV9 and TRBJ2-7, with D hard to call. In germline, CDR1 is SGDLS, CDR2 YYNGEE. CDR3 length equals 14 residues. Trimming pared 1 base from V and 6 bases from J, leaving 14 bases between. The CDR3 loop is CASSVIGSQGEQYF. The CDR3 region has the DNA TGTGCCAGCAGCGTAATCGGGTCCCAAGGCGAGCAGTACTTC.

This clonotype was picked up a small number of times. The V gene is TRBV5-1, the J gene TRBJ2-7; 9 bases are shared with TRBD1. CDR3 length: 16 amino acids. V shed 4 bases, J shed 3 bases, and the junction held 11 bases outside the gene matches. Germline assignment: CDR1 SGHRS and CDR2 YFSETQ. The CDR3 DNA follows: TGCGCCAGCAGCCTAGAACCGGGACAGGGATTCTACGAGCAGTACTTC. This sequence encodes CASSLEPGQGFYEQYF.

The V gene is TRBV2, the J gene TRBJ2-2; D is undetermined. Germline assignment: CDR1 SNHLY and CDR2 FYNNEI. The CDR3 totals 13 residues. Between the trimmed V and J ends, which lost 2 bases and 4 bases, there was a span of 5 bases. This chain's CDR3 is CASSEHGTGELFF. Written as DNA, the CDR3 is TGTGCCAGCAGTGAACACGGCACCGGGGAGCTGTTTTTT.

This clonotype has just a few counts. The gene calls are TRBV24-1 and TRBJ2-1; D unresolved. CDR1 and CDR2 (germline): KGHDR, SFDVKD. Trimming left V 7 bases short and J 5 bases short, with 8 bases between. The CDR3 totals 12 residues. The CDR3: CATSDRHNEQFF. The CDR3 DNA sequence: TGTGCCACCAGCGACCGACACAATGAGCAGTTCTTC.